Sequencing of this T cell receptor (beta chain) was carried out in a study of blood T cell repertoires in COVID-19. About the study: From T cells, B-cell-depleted T cells, or PBMCs came the material, which was cDNA or gDNA.

Participants had their cohort set by participant-reported clinical history. Source study methods: Reference gene primer amplification yielded estimated nucleated cell counts. The assay was immunoSEQ multiplex PCR, and TCRdb's table has in-frame clones only and misses some. That table gives V, J and clone size, and the DNA gave D and trimming. Of 130,000 or so clones listed, roughly four fifths are singletons. This CDR3 spans 13 amino acids. Germline CDR1 reads SNHLY; CDR2 reads FYNNEI. V gave up 3 bases and J gave up 8 bases, with 13 bases separating them. Specimen: PBMCs or T cells enriched from blood (not recorded which). The chain couples TRBV2 to TRBJ1-2; D is undetermined. This TCR derives from a man aged 35 to 55 with acute COVID-19. In nucleotides, the CDR3 is TGTGCCAGCAGTGAGGAGGGCGCATCCGGCTACACCTTC. Residues: CASSEEGASGYTF.